The 15 T cell receptor beta chains listed next were all sequenced from one sample in a study of control samples from healthy donors and cancer patients. The table came from immunoSEQ multiplex PCR; TCRdb's copy has only in-frame clones and leaves some out. The table records about 190,000 clones, roughly nine tenths of them present only once. Sequencing was done on a sample of blood. These receptors came from a man younger than 40 in good health.

This chain uses TRBV27 with TRBJ2-1; no reliable D call. This CDR3 is built from 13 residues. V was trimmed by 4 bases and J by 8 bases, leaving 12 bases between them. The germline V gene encodes CDR1 MNHEY and CDR2 SMNVEV (reference sequence). The CDR3 nucleotides are TGTGCCAGCAGTTCCCGGGTTGGGGATGAGCAGTTCTTC. It translates to CASSSRVGDEQFF.

J is TRBJ2-7 and V is TRBV4-1; D uncertain. Looked up from germline, CDR1 is MGHRA and CDR2 is YSYEKL. Trimming shortened V by 1 base and J by 3 bases, and 10 bases separated the two germline ends. The CDR3 loop spans 14 amino acids. CDR3 sequence reads: CASSQVGSYYEQYF. CDR3 sequence (DNA): TGCGCCAGCAGCCAAGTAGGATCCTACTACGAGCAGTACTTC.

The chain couples TRBV2 to TRBJ2-1; 12 bases match TRBD1. This CDR3 has 14 residues. From germline, CDR1 is SNHLY and CDR2 FYNNEI. V dropped 10 bases and J dropped 8; count of bases not matched to a gene: 9. The CDR3 bases are TGTGCCACCTTGGGACAGGGGGCTTGGGATGAGCAGTTCTTC. Protein sequence: CATLGQGAWDEQFF. Using reference TRBV2 and TRBJ2-1 for the parts outside the CDR3, the full variable domain is EPEVTQTPSHQVTQMGQEVILRCVPISNHLYFYWYRQILGQKVEFLVSFYNNEISEKSEIFDDQFSVERPDGSNFTLKIRSTKLEDSAMYFCATLGQGAWDEQFFGPGTRLTVL.

This clone was seen a handful of times. The V call is TRBV19, the J call TRBJ2-6, with D unclear. CDR1 is LNHDA and CDR2 is SQIVND in the germline V gene (reference sequence). Trimming left V 2 bases short and J 0 bases short, with 8 bases between. The CDR3 is 16 residues long. In DNA form, the CDR3 reads TGTGCCAGTAGTATACCCTATTCCTCTGGGGCCAACGTCCTGACTTTC. Its translation: CASSIPYSSGANVLTF.

V usage is TRBV14 and J usage is TRBJ2-1, with a weak D call TRBD2 (6 bases). The CDR3 spans 13 residues. V was trimmed by 4 bases and J by 13 bases, leaving 17 bases between them. Germline V CDR1 and CDR2: SGHDN, FVKESK. CDR3 sequence (DNA): TGTGCCAGCAGCCCGGCCAGGGTGGGAGGACAGTTCTTC. Protein product: CASSPARVGGQFF.

V and J are TRBV5-1 and TRBJ1-5, with 11 bases aligning to TRBD1. The CDR3 length is 16 residues. Per germline, CDR1 SGHRS and CDR2 YFSETQ. After removal of 0 bases from V and 3 bases from J, the junction contained 2 bases not matched to a gene. The CDR3 loop reads CASSLGTGGPNQPQHF. CDR3 nucleotides: TGCGCCAGCAGCTTGGGGACAGGGGGCCCCAATCAGCCCCAGCATTTT. Combining the CDR3 with reference TRBV5-1 and TRBJ1-5 gives the whole variable domain KAGVTQTPRYLIKTRGQQVTLSCSPISGHRSVSWYQQTPGQGLQFLFEYFSETQRNKGNFPGRFSGRQFSNSRSEMNVSTLELGDSALYLCASSLGTGGPNQPQHFGDGTRLSIL.

The chain joins TRBV13 to TRBJ2-3; the D gene is possibly TRBD2 (5 bases). V was shortened by 5 bases and J by 2 bases, with 11 bases between the two germline ends. Germline values: CDR1 PRHDT, CDR2 FYEKMQ (reference sequence). This CDR3 contains 14 residues. The CDR3 DNA reads as TGTGCCAGCAGCCTCTCGGGGATCACAGATACGCAGTATTTT. Residues: CASSLSGITDTQYF.

The sample holds one count of this clone. The CDR3 DNA reads as TGTGCCAGCAGGGCAGGGGGGTCGCGGGAGACCCAGTACTTC. This encodes CASRAGGSRETQYF. V usage is TRBV3-1 (or the pseudogene TRBV3-2) and J usage is TRBJ2-5; tentative D call: TRBD1 (7 bases). With 6 bases removed from V and 5 bases from J, the gap between germline ends came to 16 bases. The CDR3 runs 14 residues. In germline, CDR1 is LGHDT, CDR2 YNNKEL (reference sequence).

The chain links TRBV5-1 to TRBJ2-1, with TRBD2 identical over 13 bases. CDR3 length: 16 residues. In germline, CDR1 is SGHRS, CDR2 YFSETQ. V shed 4 bases, J shed 3 bases, and the junction held 4 bases outside the gene matches. The CDR3 here is CASSGWTSGGYNEQFF. The CDR3 DNA reads TGCGCCAGCAGCGGGTGGACTAGCGGGGGCTACAATGAGCAGTTCTTC.

The chain combines TRBV12-3 or TRBV12-4 with TRBJ2-1; no definite D call. Trimming took off 7 bases at V and 2 bases at J, with 9 bases between the two ends. The CDR3 has 13 amino acids. The CDR3 DNA follows: TGTGCCAGCACGGCAGAGACCTACAATGAGCAGTTCTTC. Its translation: CASTAETYNEQFF.

The chain is built from TRBV5-1 and TRBJ2-7; D unresolved. V dropped 0 bases and J dropped 0 bases, with 7 bases sitting between them. This CDR3 comprises 14 residues. Germline V gene lookup returns CDR1 SGHRS and CDR2 YFSETQ. CDR3 in amino acids: CASSLGLSSYEQYF. CDR3 DNA sequence: TGCGCCAGCAGCTTGGGTCTTTCCTCCTACGAGCAGTACTTC.

This clone was detected only once. This chain connects TRBV6-5 to TRBJ2-7, with TRBD1 identical over 7 bases. The CDR3 is 15 amino acids. Germline trimming cut 6 bases from V and 0 bases from J; bases unmatched to any gene: 8. In germline, CDR1 is MNHEY, CDR2 SVGAGI. This chain's CDR3 is CASRRTGTASYEQYF. Here the CDR3 DNA reads TGTGCCAGCAGGAGGACCGGGACAGCCTCCTACGAGCAGTACTTC.

The V gene is TRBV6-5, the J gene TRBJ1-5, with 9 bases fitting TRBD1. The J segment lost 7 bases and the V segment lost 5 bases, leaving 3 bases of the junction unmatched. The CDR3 consists of 13 residues. Germline V CDR1 and CDR2: MNHEY, SVGAGI. The CDR3 region has the DNA TGTGCCAGCAGTCTACAGGGGGCCCAGCCCCAGCATTTT. As protein: CASSLQGAQPQHF.

The chain links TRBV6-6 to TRBJ1-1, with 10 bases that match TRBD1. The CDR3 has 15 amino acids. Germline V gene sequence: CDR1 MNHNY, CDR2 SVGAGI (reference sequence). V shed 4 bases, J shed 1 base, and the junction held 3 bases outside the gene matches. CDR3: CASSWGDRGNTEAFF. The DNA of the CDR3 is TGTGCCAGCAGTTGGGGGGACAGGGGGAACACTGAAGCTTTCTTT.

This sequence joins TRBV12-3 or TRBV12-4 and TRBJ1-1; D not certain. CDR3 size: 13 residues. Deletions cut 4 bases from V and 4 bases from J, with 10 bases between. This chain's CDR3 is CASSSRRVTEAFF. The CDR3 DNA sequence: TGTGCCAGCAGTTCCCGTAGGGTCACTGAAGCTTTCTTT.